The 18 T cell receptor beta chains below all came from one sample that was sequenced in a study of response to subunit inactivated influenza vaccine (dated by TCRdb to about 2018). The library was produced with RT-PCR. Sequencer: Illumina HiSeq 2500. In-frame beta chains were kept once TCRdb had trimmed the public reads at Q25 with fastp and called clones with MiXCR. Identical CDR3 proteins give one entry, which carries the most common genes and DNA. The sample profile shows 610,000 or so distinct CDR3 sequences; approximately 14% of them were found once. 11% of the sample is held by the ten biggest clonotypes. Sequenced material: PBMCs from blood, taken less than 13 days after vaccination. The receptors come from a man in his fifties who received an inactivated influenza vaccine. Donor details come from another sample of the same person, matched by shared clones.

Written as DNA, the CDR3 is TGTGCCAGCAGTGGGTTCGGCAGGGAGGGGACTGAAGCTTTCTTT. This encodes CASSGFGREGTEAFF. V usage is TRBV2 and J usage is TRBJ1-1, with D possibly TRBD1 on 5 matching bases. Trimming left V 4 bases short and J 5 bases short, with 17 bases between. Germline CDR1 and CDR2: SNHLY and FYNNEI. This CDR3 comprises 15 residues.

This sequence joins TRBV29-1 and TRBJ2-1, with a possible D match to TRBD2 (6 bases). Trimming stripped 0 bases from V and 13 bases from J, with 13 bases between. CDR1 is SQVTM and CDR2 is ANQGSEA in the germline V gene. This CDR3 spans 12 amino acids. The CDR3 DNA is TGCAGCGTTGAAGATCTAGCGTCTTTTCAGTTCTTC. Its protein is CSVEDLASFQFF.

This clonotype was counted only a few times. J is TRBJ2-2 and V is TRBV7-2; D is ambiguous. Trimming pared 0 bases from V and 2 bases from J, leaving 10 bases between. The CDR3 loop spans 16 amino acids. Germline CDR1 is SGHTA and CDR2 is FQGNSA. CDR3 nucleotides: TGTGCCAGCAGCTTAGCGCTCAGCAGAAACACCGGGGAGCTGTTTTTT. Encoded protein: CASSLALSRNTGELFF. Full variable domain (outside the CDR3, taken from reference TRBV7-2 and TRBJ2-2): GAGVSQSPSNKVTEKGKDVELRCDPISGHTALYWYRQSLGQGLEFLIYFQGNSAPDKSGLPSDRFSAERTGGSVSTLTIQRTQQEDSAVYLCASSLALSRNTGELFFGEGSRLTVL.

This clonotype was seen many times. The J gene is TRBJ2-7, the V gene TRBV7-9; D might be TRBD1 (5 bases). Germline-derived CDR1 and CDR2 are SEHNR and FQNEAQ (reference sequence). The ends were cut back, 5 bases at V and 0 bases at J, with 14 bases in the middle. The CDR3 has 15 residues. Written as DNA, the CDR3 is TGTGCCAGCAGCCCTAGGTGGCAGGGCTCCTACGAGCAGTACTTC. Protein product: CASSPRWQGSYEQYF.

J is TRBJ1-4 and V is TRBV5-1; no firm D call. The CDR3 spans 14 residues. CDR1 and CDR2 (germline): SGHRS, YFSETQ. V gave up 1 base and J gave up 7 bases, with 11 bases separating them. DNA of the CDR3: TGCGCCAGCAGCTTGAGTGGATGGGGTGAAAAACTGTTTTTT. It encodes CASSLSGWGEKLFF.

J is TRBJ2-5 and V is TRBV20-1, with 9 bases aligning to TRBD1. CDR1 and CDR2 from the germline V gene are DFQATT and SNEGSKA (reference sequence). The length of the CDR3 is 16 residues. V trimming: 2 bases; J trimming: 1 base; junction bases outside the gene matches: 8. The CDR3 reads CSARRANRGLQETQYF. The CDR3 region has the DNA TGCAGTGCTAGACGGGCCAACAGGGGGCTCCAAGAGACCCAGTACTTC.

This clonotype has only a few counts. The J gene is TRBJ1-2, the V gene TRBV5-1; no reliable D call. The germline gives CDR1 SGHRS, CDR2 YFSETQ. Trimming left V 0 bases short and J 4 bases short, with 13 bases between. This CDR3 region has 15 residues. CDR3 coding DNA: TGCGCCAGCAGCTTGGAAGGACCCCTGGTCTATGGCTACACCTTC. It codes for CASSLEGPLVYGYTF.

The DNA for the CDR3 is TGCAGTGCTAGAGATCCCGGACAGGGTGGTCAGCCCCAGCATTTT. This codes for CSARDPGQGGQPQHF. The chain joins TRBV20-1 to TRBJ1-5, with 8 bases lining up with TRBD1. The CDR3 loop spans 15 amino acids. Germline assignment: CDR1 DFQATT and CDR2 SNEGSKA (reference sequence). The V segment lost 0 bases and the J segment 6 bases; nucleotides outside the gene matches: 7.

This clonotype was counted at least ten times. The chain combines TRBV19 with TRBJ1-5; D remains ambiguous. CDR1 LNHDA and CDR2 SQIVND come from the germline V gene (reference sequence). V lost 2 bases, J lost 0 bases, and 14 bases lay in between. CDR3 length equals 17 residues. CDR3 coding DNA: TGTGCCAGTAGTATAATTAGTGGACGATATAGCAATCAGCCCCAGCATTTT. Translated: CASSIISGRYSNQPQHF.

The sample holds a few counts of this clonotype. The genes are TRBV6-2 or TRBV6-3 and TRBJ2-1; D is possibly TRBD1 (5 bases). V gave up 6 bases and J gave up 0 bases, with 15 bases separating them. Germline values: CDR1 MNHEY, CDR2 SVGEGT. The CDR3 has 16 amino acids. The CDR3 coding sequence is TGTGCCAGCAGAAAACCTCAGGGTCTCTCCTACAATGAGCAGTTCTTC. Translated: CASRKPQGLSYNEQFF.

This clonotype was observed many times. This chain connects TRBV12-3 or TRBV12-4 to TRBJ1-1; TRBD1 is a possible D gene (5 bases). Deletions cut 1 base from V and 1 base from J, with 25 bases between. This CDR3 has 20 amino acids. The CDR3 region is CASSLDHFGTISPRNTEAFF. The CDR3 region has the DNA TGTGCCAGCAGTTTAGATCACTTCGGGACCATATCCCCGAGGAACACTGAAGCTTTCTTT.

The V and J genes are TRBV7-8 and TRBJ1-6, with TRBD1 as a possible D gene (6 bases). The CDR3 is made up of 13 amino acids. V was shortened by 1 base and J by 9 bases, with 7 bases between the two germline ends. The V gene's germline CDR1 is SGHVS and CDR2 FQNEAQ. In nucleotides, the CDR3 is TGTGCCAGCAGCTTAGACAGGGTTTCACCCCTCCACTTT. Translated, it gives CASSLDRVSPLHF.

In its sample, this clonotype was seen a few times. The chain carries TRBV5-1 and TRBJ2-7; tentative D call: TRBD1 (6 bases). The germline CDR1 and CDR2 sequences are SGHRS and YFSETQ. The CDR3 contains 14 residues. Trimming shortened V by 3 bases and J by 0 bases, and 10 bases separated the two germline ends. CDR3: CASSSRDTSYEQYF. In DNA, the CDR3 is TGCGCCAGCAGCTCCCGGGACACCTCCTACGAGCAGTACTTC.

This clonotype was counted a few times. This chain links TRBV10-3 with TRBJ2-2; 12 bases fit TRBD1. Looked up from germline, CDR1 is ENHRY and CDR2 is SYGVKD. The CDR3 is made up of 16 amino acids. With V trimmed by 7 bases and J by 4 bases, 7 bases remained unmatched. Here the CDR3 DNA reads TGTGCCATCACTGGGACAGGGGGCGTGAGCACCGGGGAGCTGTTTTTT. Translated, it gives CAITGTGGVSTGELFF.

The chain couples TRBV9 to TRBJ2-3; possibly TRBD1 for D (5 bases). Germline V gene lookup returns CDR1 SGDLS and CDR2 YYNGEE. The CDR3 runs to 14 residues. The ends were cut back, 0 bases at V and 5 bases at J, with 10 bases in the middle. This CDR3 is CASSVAGQGDTQYF. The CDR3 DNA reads TGTGCCAGCAGCGTAGCTGGTCAGGGAGATACGCAGTATTTT.

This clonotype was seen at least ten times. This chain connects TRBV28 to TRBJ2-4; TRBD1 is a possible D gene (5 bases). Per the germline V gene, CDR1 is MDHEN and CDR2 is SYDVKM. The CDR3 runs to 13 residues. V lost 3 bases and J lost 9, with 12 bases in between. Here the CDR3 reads CASSFGRASIQYF. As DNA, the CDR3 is TGTGCCAGCAGTTTCGGCAGGGCATCCATTCAGTACTTC.

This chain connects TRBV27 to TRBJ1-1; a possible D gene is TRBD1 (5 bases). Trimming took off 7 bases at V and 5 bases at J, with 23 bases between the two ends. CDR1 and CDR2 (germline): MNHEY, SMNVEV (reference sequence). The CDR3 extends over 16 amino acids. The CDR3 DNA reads TGTGCCAGCACCTCAACCCGCATACAGGTGGGGACTGAAGCTTTCTTT. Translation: CASTSTRIQVGTEAFF.

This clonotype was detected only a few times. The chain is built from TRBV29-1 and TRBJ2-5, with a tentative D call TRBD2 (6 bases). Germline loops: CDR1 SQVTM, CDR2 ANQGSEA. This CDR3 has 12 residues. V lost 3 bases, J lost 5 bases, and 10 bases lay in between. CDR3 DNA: TGCAGCGTTGATGAGGGAGGCGAGACCCAGTACTTC. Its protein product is CSVDEGGETQYF.